Listed below are T cell receptor beta chains from one sample, sequenced in a study of identical twins' blood T cells. TCRdb analysed the 5' RACE reads with MiXCR anew, one entry per CDR3 protein. The top ten hold 6.1% of the sample, which has around 380,000 distinct CDR3 sequences, 25% to 35% seen once. The sequenced sample was PBMCs. The receptor source for this set is a woman between 18 and 49 years old in good health. Both conserved end residues are part of each CDR3. A D gene is named only where the DNA matches it firmly. Rows may omit the clone size; those that give it use once, few, many or a size class.

V	D	size	J	CDR3	DNA
TRBV12-3/TRBV12-4	.	few	TRBJ2-2	CASRQLRGAKELFF	TGTGCCAGCCGACAACTTAGAGGGGCCAAGGAGCTGTTTTTT
TRBV25-1	.	.	TRBJ2-3	CASSLVWDTQYF	TGTGCCAGCAGCCTTGTCTGGGATACGCAGTATTTT
TRBV6-2/TRBV6-3	.	.	TRBJ1-4	CATLDGYNEKLFF	TGTGCCACCTTGGACGGATATAATGAAAAACTGTTTTTT
TRBV5-1	.	few	TRBJ1-1	CASSLSLPAGTEAFF	TGCGCCAGCAGCTTGAGTCTCCCTGCGGGCACTGAAGCTTTCTTT
TRBV19	.	.	TRBJ1-2	CASTAGTLNYGYTF	TGTGCCAGTACGGCCGGGACACTAAACTATGGCTACACCTTC
TRBV20-1	.	many	TRBJ2-7	CSARDDDGGDSDEQYF	TGCAGTGCTAGAGATGATGATGGCGGTGATTCAGACGAGCAGTACTTC
TRBV7-9	.	.	TRBJ1-4	CASSPGHSEKLFF	TGTGCCAGCAGCCCCGGACACTCTGAAAAACTGTTTTTT
TRBV4-3	.	.	TRBJ1-1	CASSQDRTNTEAFF	TGCGCCAGCAGCCAAGATCGGACAAACACTGAAGCTTTCTTT
TRBV20-1	.	.	TRBJ1-2	CSAPDWRGGGGYTF	TGCAGTGCTCCTGACTGGAGGGGAGGAGGTGGCTACACCTTC
TRBV3-1	.	.	TRBJ2-7	CASSQTLINSYEQYF	TGTGCCAGCAGCCAAACCCTCATCAACTCCTACGAGCAGTACTTC
TRBV4-3	.	few	TRBJ1-1	CASSQDTARGGTEAFF	TGCGCCAGCAGCCAGGATACAGCCCGGGGAGGCACTGAAGCTTTCTTT
TRBV2	.	.	TRBJ1-5	CASRRSDQPQHF	TGTGCCAGCCGACGCAGCGATCAGCCCCAGCATTTT
TRBV7-2	.	.	TRBJ1-2	CASSLQVNYGYTF	TGTGCCAGCAGCTTACAAGTTAACTATGGCTACACCTTC
TRBV15	.	.	TRBJ1-2	CATSFTSSYGYTF	TGTGCCACCAGCTTTACATCTTCCTATGGCTACACCTTC
TRBV29-1	TRBD1	few	TRBJ1-2	CSVVDRGHGYTF	TGCAGCGTTGTTGACAGGGGGCATGGCTACACCTTC
TRBV14	.	many	TRBJ2-7	CASGWSTYEQYF	TGTGCCAGCGGTTGGAGTACCTACGAGCAGTACTTC
TRBV29-1	.	many	TRBJ2-3	CSVGTVQDTQYF	TGCAGCGTTGGGACTGTTCAAGATACGCAGTATTTT
TRBV20-1	TRBD1	.	TRBJ1-3	CSARTDRADTINF	TGCAGTGCTAGAACGGACAGGGCTGACACCATAAATTTT
TRBV6-4	.	few	TRBJ2-3	CARADPSTDTQYF	TGTGCCAGGGCCGATCCTAGCACAGATACGCAGTATTTT
TRBV20-1	.	.	TRBJ1-3	CSASSERLTSGNTIYF	TGCAGTGCTAGCTCCGAGAGGTTGACCTCTGGAAACACCATATATTTT
TRBV5-6	.	.	TRBJ2-5	CASSLRGLETQYF	TGTGCCAGCAGCTTAAGAGGGTTGGAGACCCAGTACTTC
TRBV4-3	.	few	TRBJ2-3	CASSQGGATDTQYF	TGCGCCAGCAGCCAAGGGGGTGCCACAGATACGCAGTATTTT
TRBV5-1	.	.	TRBJ2-2	CASSLIGGLTGELFF	TGCGCCAGCAGCTTGATTGGGGGCTTAACCGGGGAGCTGTTTTTT
TRBV20-1	TRBD1	.	TRBJ1-4	CSGRGQANEKLFF	TGCAGTGGACGCGGACAGGCTAATGAAAAACTGTTTTTT
TRBV5-1	TRBD2	.	TRBJ2-5	CASSLRTGTSEETQYF	TGCGCCAGCAGCTTACGGACCGGGACTAGCGAAGAGACCCAGTACTTC
TRBV5-4	TRBD1	once	TRBJ2-3	CASSFGDRHTDTQYF	TGTGCCAGCAGCTTCGGGGACAGGCACACAGATACGCAGTATTTT
TRBV10-2	.	.	TRBJ1-1	CASSGPDRLTTGAFF	TGCGCCAGCAGTGGCCCCGACAGGCTGACTACCGGAGCTTTCTTT
TRBV6-2/TRBV6-3	TRBD1	few	TRBJ2-1	CASRGPGQGFYNEQFF	TGTGCCAGCAGGGGACCGGGACAGGGCTTCTACAATGAGCAGTTCTTC
TRBV29-1	.	few	TRBJ1-1	CSVEAKTRVTEAFF	TGCAGCGTTGAAGCCAAAACCAGGGTTACTGAAGCTTTCTTT
TRBV12-3/TRBV12-4	TRBD1	few	TRBJ1-2	CASSARTGANYGYTF	TGTGCCAGCAGTGCCCGGACAGGGGCGAACTATGGCTACACCTTC
TRBV19	.	.	TRBJ2-1	CASKDRGGHDSHNEQFF	TGTGCCAGTAAAGACCGGGGAGGACACGACTCACACAATGAGCAGTTCTTC
TRBV19	.	few	TRBJ1-5	CASKYSNQPQHF	TGTGCCAGCAAGTATAGCAATCAGCCCCAGCATTTT
TRBV15	.	.	TRBJ1-5	CATSPLSTAPQHF	TGTGCCACCAGCCCCCTAAGCACAGCGCCCCAGCATTTT